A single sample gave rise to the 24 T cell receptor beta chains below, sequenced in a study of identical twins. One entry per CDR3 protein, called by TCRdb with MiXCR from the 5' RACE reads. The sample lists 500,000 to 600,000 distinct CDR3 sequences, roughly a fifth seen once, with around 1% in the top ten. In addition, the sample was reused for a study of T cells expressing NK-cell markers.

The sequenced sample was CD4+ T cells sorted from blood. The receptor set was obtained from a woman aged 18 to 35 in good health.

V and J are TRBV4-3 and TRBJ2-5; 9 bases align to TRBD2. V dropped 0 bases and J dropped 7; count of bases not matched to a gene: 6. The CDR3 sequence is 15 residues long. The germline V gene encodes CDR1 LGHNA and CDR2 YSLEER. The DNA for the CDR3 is TGCGCCAGCAGCCAAGATCTTGCTAGCGGGGTGACCCAGTACTTC. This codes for CASSQDLASGVTQYF.

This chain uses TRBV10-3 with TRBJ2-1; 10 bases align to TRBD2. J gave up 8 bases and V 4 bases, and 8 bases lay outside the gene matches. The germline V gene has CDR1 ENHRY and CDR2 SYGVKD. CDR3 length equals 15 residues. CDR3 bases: TGTGCCATCAGTGGCCAGCGGGGGGGCCTCGATGAGCAGTTCTTC. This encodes CAISGQRGGLDEQFF.

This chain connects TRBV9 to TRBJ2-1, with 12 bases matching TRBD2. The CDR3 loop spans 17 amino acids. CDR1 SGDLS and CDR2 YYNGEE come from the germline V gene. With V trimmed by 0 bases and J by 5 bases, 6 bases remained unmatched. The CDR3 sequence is CASSVGGTSGPDNEQFF. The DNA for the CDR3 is TGTGCCAGCAGCGTAGGAGGGACTAGCGGGCCAGACAATGAGCAGTTCTTC.

CDR3 loop: CASSPWEGWAYEQFF. DNA for the CDR3: TGTGCCAGCAGCCCATGGGAGGGTTGGGCGTATGAGCAGTTCTTC. V gene TRBV7-9 combines with J gene TRBJ2-1; the match to TRBD2 covers 7 bases. V shed 5 bases, J shed 8 bases, and the junction held 12 bases outside the gene matches. This CDR3 is built from 15 residues. In germline, CDR1 is SEHNR, CDR2 FQNEAQ (reference sequence). Drawing the rest from reference TRBV7-9 and TRBJ2-1, the complete variable domain is DTGVSQNPRHKITKRGQNVTFRCDPISEHNRLYWYRQTLGQGPEFLTYFQNEAQLEKSRLLSDRFSAERPKGSFSTLEIQRTEQGDSAMYLCASSPWEGWAYEQFFGPGTRLTVL.

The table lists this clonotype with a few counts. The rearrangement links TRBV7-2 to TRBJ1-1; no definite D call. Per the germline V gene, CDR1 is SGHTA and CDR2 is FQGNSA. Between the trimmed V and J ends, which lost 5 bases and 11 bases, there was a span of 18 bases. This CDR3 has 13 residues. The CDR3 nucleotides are TGTGCCAGCAGCCCCGGACCGGTGGATGTGGCTTTCTTT. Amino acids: CASSPGPVDVAFF.

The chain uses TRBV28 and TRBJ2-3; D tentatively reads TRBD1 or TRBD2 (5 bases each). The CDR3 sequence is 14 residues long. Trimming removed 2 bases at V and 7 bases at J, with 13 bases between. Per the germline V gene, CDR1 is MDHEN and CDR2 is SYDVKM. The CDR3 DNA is TGTGCCAGCAGTTTACGGGCCCAGGGACATACGCAGTATTTT. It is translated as CASSLRAQGHTQYF.

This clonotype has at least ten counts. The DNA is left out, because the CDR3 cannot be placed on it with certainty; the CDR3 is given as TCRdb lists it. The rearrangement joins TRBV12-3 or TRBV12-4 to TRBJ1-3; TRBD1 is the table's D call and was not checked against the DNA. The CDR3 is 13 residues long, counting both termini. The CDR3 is CASSFGPGAAIYF.

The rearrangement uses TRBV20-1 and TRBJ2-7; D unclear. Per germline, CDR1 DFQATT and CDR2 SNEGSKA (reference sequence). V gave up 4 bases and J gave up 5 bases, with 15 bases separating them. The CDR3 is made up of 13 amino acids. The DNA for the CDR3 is TGCAGTGCTACCACCCCGGGTGTTAACGAGCAGTACTTC. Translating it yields CSATTPGVNEQYF.

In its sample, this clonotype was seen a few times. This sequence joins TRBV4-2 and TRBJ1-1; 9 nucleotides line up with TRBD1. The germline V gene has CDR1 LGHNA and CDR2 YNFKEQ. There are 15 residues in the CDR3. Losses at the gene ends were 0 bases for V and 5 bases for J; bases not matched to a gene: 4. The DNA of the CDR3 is TGTGCCAGCAGCCAAGAGACAGGGGGTTTTACTGAAGCTTTCTTT. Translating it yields CASSQETGGFTEAFF.

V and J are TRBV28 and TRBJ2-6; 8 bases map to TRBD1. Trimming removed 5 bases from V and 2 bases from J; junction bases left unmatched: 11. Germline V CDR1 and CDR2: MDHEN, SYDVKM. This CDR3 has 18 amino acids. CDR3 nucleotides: TGTGCCAGCAGTCTTGGACAGGGCGAAGGTGCTGGGGCCAACGTCCTGACTTTC. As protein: CASSLGQGEGAGANVLTF.

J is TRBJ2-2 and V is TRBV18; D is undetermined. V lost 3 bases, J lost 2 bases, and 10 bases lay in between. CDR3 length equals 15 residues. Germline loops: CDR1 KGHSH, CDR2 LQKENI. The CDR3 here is CASSPPSTNTGELFF. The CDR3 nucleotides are TGTGCCAGCTCACCTCCCTCGACCAACACCGGGGAGCTGTTTTTT.

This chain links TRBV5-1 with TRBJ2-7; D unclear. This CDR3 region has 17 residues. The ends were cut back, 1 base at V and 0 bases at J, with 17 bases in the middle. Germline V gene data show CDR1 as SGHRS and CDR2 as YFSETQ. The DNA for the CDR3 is TGCGCCAGCAGCTTGCTCGGGTCAGTTATTAACTCCTACGAGCAGTACTTC. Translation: CASSLLGSVINSYEQYF.

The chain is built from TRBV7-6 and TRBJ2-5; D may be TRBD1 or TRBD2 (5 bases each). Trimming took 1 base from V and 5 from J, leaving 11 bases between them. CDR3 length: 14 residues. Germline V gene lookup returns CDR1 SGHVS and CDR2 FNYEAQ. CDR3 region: CASSLGGVGETQYF. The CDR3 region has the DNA TGTGCCAGCAGCTTAGGAGGGGTAGGGGAGACCCAGTACTTC.

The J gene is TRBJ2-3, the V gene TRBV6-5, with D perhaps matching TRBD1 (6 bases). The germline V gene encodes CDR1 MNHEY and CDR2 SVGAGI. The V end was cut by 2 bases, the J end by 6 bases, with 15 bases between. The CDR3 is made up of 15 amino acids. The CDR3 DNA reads TGTGCCAGCAGTTACAGGGGACACCCAGGCGATACGCAGTATTTT. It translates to CASSYRGHPGDTQYF.

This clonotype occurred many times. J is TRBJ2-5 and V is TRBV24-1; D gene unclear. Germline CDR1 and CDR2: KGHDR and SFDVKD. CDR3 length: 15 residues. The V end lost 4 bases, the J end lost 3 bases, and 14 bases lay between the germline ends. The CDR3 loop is CATSDSRVAEETQYF. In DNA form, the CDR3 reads TGTGCCACCAGTGACTCCCGGGTAGCCGAAGAGACCCAGTACTTC.

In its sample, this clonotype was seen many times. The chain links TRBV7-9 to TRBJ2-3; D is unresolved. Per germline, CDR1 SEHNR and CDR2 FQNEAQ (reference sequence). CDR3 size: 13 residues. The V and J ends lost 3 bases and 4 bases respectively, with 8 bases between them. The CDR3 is CASSFRGSDTQYF. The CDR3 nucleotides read TGTGCCAGCAGCTTTCGTGGGTCAGATACGCAGTATTTT.

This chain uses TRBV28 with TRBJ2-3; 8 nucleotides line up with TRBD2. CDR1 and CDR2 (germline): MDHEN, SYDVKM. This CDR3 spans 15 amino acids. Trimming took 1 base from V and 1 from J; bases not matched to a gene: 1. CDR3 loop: CASSLFSGGTDTQYF. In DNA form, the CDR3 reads TGTGCCAGCAGTTTATTTAGCGGGGGCACAGATACGCAGTATTTT.

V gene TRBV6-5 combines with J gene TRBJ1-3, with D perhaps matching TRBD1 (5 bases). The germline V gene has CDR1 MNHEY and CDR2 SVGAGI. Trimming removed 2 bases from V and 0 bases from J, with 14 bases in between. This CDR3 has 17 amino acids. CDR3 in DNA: TGTGCCAGCAGTTACCCGGTAGAGGGACGCTCTGGAAACACCATATATTTT. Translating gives CASSYPVEGRSGNTIYF.

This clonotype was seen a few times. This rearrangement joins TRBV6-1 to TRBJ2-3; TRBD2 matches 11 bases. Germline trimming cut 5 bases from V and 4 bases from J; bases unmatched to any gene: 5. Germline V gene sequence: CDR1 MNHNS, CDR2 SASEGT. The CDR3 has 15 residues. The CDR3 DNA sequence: TGTGCCAGCAGTCTTAGCGGGAGGGCCCCAGATACGCAGTATTTT. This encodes CASSLSGRAPDTQYF.

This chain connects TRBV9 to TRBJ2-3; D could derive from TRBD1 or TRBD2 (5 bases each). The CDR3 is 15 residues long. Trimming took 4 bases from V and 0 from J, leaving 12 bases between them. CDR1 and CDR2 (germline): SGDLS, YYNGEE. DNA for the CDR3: TGTGCCAGCAGCTCCCTTGAGGGGAGCACAGATACGCAGTATTTT. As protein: CASSSLEGSTDTQYF.

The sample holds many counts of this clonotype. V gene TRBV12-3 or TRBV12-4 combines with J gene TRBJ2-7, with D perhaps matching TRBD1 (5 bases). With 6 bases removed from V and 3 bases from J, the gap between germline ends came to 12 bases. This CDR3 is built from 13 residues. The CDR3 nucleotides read TGTGCCAGCAGCTACAGGATTAACTACGAGCAGTACTTC. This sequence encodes CASSYRINYEQYF.

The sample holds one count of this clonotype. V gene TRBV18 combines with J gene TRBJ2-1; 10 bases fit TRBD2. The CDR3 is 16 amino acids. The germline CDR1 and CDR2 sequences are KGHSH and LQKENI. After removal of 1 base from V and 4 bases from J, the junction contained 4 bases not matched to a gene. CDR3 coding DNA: TGTGCCAGCTCACCACGCGAGCGGGAGGGGTACAATGAGCAGTTCTTC. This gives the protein CASSPREREGYNEQFF.

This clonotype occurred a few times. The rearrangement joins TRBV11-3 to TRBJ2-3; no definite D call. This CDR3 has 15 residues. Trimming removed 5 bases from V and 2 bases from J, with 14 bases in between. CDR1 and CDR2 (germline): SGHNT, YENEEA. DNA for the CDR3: TGTGCCAGCAGCCTACTTGGATCTAACACAGATACGCAGTATTTT. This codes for CASSLLGSNTDTQYF.

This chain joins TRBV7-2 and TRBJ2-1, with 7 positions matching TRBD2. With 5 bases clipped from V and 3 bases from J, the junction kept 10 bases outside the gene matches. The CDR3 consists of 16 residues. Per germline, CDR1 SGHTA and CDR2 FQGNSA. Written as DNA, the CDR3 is TGTGCCAGCAGCGCCCAGAGACTAGCCCTCTACAATGAGCAGTTCTTC. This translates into CASSAQRLALYNEQFF.